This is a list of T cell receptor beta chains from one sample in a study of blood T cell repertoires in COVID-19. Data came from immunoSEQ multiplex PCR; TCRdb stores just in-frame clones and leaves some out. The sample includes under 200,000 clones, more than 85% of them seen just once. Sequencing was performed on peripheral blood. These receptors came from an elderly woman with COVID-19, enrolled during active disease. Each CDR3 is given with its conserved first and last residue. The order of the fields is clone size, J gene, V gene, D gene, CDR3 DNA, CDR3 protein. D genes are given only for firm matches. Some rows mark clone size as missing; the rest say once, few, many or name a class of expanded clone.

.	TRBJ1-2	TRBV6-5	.	TGTGCCAGTAGAACAGGGTCGGGCTATGGCTACACCTTC	CASRTGSGYGYTF
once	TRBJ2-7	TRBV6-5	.	TGTGCCAGCAGCGGACAAACCTACGAGCAGTACTTC	CASSGQTYEQYF
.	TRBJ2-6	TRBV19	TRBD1	TGTGCCAGTAGCCCGGGACAGGACTCTGGGGCCAACGTCCTGACTTTC	CASSPGQDSGANVLTF
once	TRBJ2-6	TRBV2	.	TGTGCCAGCAGTGAAAGGAGGGCTGGGGCCAACGTCCTGACTTTC	CASSERRAGANVLTF
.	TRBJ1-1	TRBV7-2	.	TGTGCCAGCAGCTTACAGACTGAAGCTTTCTTT	CASSLQTEAFF
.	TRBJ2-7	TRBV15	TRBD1	TGTGCCACCAGCAGAGAAGACAGGGGAGAGGGGGAGCAGTACTTC	CATSREDRGEGEQYF
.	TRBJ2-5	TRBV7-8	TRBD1	TGTGCCAGCAGCTCCTGGGACAGCGAGACCCAGTACTTC	CASSSWDSETQYF
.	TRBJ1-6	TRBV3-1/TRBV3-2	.	TGTGCCAGCAGCCAAGATCGGGAGACAACTCTCGTTTCACCCCTCCACTTT	CASSQDRETTLVSPLHF
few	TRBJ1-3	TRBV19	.	TGTGCCAGTAGACCCTCCCGGGGGGGCGAAAACACCATATATTTT	CASRPSRGGENTIYF
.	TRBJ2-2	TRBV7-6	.	TGTGCCAGCAGCTTAGATACAGGGTCTTACACCGGGGAGCTGTTTTTT	CASSLDTGSYTGELFF
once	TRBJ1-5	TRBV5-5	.	TGTGCCAGCAGCTTAGGGGGTGGCAATCAGCCCCAGCATTTT	CASSLGGGNQPQHF
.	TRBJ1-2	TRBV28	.	TGTGCCAGCAGCCTGAGGGCGCTAGACTATGGCTACACCTTC	CASSLRALDYGYTF
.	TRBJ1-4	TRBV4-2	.	TGTGCCAGCAGCCAAGATTATGCAGGGGCGACAACTAATGAAAAACTGTTTTTT	CASSQDYAGATTNEKLFF
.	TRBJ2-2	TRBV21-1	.	TGTGCCAGCAGCCTGACTAGCGCGAACACCGGGGAGCTGTTTTTT	CASSLTSANTGELFF
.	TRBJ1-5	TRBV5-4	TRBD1	TGTGCCAGCAGCATGGGGACAGGGCGAGATCAGCCCCAGCATTTT	CASSMGTGRDQPQHF
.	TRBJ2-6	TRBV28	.	TGTGCCAGCAGCGATAGCTCTGGGGCCAACGTCCTGACTTTC	CASSDSSGANVLTF
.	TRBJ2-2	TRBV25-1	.	TGTGCCAGCCAGATTGGGGGGTCCGGGGAGCTGTTTTTT	CASQIGGSGELFF
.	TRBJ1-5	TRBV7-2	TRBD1	TGTGCCAGCAACGAGGGGGCCGGGCAGCCCCAGCATTTT	CASNEGAGQPQHF
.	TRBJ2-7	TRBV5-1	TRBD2	TGCGCCAGCAGCTTGGCAGGACTAGTATCCTACGAGCAGTACTTC	CASSLAGLVSYEQYF
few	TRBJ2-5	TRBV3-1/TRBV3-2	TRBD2	TGTGCCAGCAGCCCGCGGGGGGAAGAGACCCAGTACTTC	CASSPRGEETQYF
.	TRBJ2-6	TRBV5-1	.	TGCGCCAGCAGCCTCGGTCCCGCCGGGGCCAACGTCCTGACTTTC	CASSLGPAGANVLTF
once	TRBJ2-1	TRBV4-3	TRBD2	TGCGCCAGCAGCCAAGAAAGCTATGGAGCGGGAGGAGTGGGCGATGAGCAGTTCTTC	CASSQESYGAGGVGDEQFF
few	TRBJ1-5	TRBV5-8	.	TGTGCCAGCACGGCGGGTAATCAGCCCCAGCATTTT	CASTAGNQPQHF
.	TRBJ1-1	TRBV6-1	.	TGTGCCAGCAGTGAATCAGGGCTCCCTGAAGCTTTCTTT	CASSESGLPEAFF
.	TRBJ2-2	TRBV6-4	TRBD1	TGTGCCAGCCGGACAGGAATTAACACCGGGGAGCTGTTTTTT	CASRTGINTGELFF
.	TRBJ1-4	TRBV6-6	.	TGTGCCAGCGGCCATCGACAGTCAACTAATGAAAAACTGTTTTTT	CASGHRQSTNEKLFF
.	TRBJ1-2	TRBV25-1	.	TGTGCCAGCAGTATGCCAGGCTATGGCTACACCTTC	CASSMPGYGYTF
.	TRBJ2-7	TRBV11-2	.	TGTGCCAGCAGCTCGGGACTCTCCTACGAGCAGTACTTC	CASSSGLSYEQYF
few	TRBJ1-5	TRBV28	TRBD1	TGTGCCAGCAGCTCAGTGACAGGGTCTAATCAGCCCCAGCATTTT	CASSSVTGSNQPQHF
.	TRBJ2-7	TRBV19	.	TGTGCCAGTAGTATATCGGGAAACGGGTACGAGCAGTACTTC	CASSISGNGYEQYF
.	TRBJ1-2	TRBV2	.	TGTGCCAGCAGTGTAGGACAGAGCTATGGCTACACCTTC	CASSVGQSYGYTF
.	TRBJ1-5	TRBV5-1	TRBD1	TGCGCCAGCAGCTTGACAGGGGCCACCGGGCAGCCCCAGCATTTT	CASSLTGATGQPQHF
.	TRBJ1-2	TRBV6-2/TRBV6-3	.	TGTGCCAGCAGTTACGTGACGGGGAATGGTGGCTACACCTTC	CASSYVTGNGGYTF
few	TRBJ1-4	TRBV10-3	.	TGTGCCACCGAGGGAGACGATGAAAAACTGTTTTTT	CATEGDDEKLFF
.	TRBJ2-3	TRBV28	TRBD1	TGTGCCAGCAGTGCAGCAGGGGGCGGGTATGGAGATACGCAGTATTTT	CASSAAGGGYGDTQYF
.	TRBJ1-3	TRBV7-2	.	TGTGCCAGCAGCTTAGACAGTCCCTACTCTGGAAACACCATATATTTT	CASSLDSPYSGNTIYF
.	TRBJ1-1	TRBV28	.	TGTGCCAGCAGGCAGGACAGCGGAGCTTTCTTT	CASRQDSGAFF
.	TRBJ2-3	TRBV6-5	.	TGTGCCAGCAGACCCAGGACAGCTAGCACAGATACGCAGTATTTT	CASRPRTASTDTQYF
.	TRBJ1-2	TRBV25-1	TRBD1	TGTGCCAGCAGTCCTGCGGACAGGGCATTGAGGGGTGGCTACACCTTC	CASSPADRALRGGYTF
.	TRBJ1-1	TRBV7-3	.	TGTGCCAGCAGCACAGAGCCGAACACTGAAGCTTTCTTT	CASSTEPNTEAFF
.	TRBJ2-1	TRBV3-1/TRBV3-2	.	TGTGCCAGCAGCCCTCGTCGCGGGAACCATGAGCAGTTCTTC	CASSPRRGNHEQFF
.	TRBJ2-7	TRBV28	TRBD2	TGTGCCAGCAGTTTAGCTAGCGGGGACTACGAGCAGTACTTC	CASSLASGDYEQYF
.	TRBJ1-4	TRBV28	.	TGTGCCAGCAGTTTACAGGGAGGAACTTTCAGCGAAAAACTGTTTTTT	CASSLQGGTFSEKLFF
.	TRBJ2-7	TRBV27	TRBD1	TGTGCCAGCAGTTTACTTGGGACAGGGCCCTACTACGAGCAGTACTTC	CASSLLGTGPYYEQYF
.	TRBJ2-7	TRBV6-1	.	TGTGCCAGCAGTGAATACGGTCTGGGGCTCCTCTCCTACGAGCAGTACTTC	CASSEYGLGLLSYEQYF
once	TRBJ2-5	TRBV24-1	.	TGTGCCACCAGTGACCTGGGACAAGGACAAGAGACCCAGTACTTC	CATSDLGQGQETQYF
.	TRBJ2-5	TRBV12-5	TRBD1	TGTGCTAGTGGTTTGGGACACCTCGGACAGGGAAGAGAGACCCAGTACTTC	CASGLGHLGQGRETQYF